The clone carrying this T cell receptor (beta chain) was seen more than once but under ten times. Its specificity is unknown. The data were obtained in a study of OX40 agonist ivuxolimab in advanced cancers. Study-level information: Patients received the agonistic anti-OX40 (CD134) antibody ivuxolimab. Dose-escalation patients had hepatocellular carcinoma, melanoma, renal cell or head and neck cancer.

Method: immunoSEQ multiplex PCR; TCRdb's copy keeps in-frame clones and lacks some. The data hold about 36,000 clones, with about 79% observed a single time. The study's findings and limits: More expanded clones were seen, on average, in CD8+ T cells than in CD4+. Researchers did not determine the expanded peripheral T cells' antigen specificity.

CDR3 length: 15 residues. Germline assignment: CDR1 MNHEY and CDR2 SMNVEV (reference sequence). Trimming took off 6 bases at V and 7 bases at J, with 16 bases between the two ends. The source is an adult with an advanced solid tumor such as melanoma, head and neck, liver or kidney cancer. Sequenced material: CD4+ or CD8+ T cells sorted from blood, taken in a trial of the OX40 agonist ivuxolimab. The V and J genes are TRBV27 and TRBJ1-6, with a tentative D call TRBD1 (6 bases). The CDR3 spells CASSPFRTENSPLHF. The DNA of the CDR3 is TGTGCCAGCAGCCCTTTTCGGACAGAGAATTCACCCCTCCACTTT.